The 14 T cell receptor beta chains reported below all come from one sample, sequenced in a study of blood T cell repertoires in COVID-19. Data came from immunoSEQ multiplex PCR; TCRdb stores just in-frame clones and leaves some out. The repertoire holds about 110,000 clones, approximately 70% seen once, with 1.8% in the top ten. Specimen: peripheral blood. The receptors come from a woman in her forties with acute or convalescent COVID-19.

The rearrangement uses TRBV4-1 and TRBJ1-3; maybe TRBD1 (6 bases). The CDR3 has 13 residues. Trimming removed 9 bases at V and 2 bases at J, with 11 bases between. Germline V gene data show CDR1 as MGHRA and CDR2 as YSYEKL. CDR3: CASQGYPGNTIYF. CDR3 coding DNA: TGCGCCAGTCAGGGGTACCCTGGAAACACCATATATTTT.

CDR3 in DNA: TGTGCCAGCAGCCCGGTCCTGAACACCGGGGAGCTGTTTTTT. Its translation is CASSPVLNTGELFF. The rearrangement links TRBV6-5 to TRBJ2-2; D unclear. The CDR3 is made up of 14 amino acids. V lost 6 bases and J 1 base, leaving 9 bases between the germline ends. Germline CDR1 reads MNHEY; CDR2 reads SVGAGI.

This clone is medium-sized by share. The gene calls are TRBV4-3 and TRBJ2-3; the match to TRBD2 covers 10 bases. Germline CDR1 LGHNA, CDR2 YSLEER. The CDR3 is made up of 20 amino acids. Trimming at V came to 0 bases and at J to 0 bases, leaving 12 bases not matched to a gene. The CDR3 nucleotides are TGCGCCAGCAGCCAAGAATTAGGCCTAGCGGGGGATATAAGCACAGATACGCAGTATTTT. Its translation: CASSQELGLAGDISTDTQYF.

This chain connects TRBV7-3 to TRBJ1-1, with 7 bases matching TRBD1. With 5 bases clipped from V and 4 bases from J, the junction kept 7 bases outside the gene matches. Germline values: CDR1 SGHTA, CDR2 FQGTGA. The CDR3 covers 14 residues. In nucleotides, the CDR3 is TGTGCCAGCAGCGCATCGACAGGGAGCACTGAAGCTTTCTTT. Translation: CASSASTGSTEAFF. Supplemented by reference TRBV7-3 and TRBJ1-1, the full variable domain reads GAGVSQTPSNKVTEKGKYVELRCDPISGHTALYWYRQSLGQGPEFLIYFQGTGAADDSGLPNDRFFAVRPEGSVSTLKIQRTERGDSAVYLCASSASTGSTEAFFGQGTRLTVV.

The rearrangement joins TRBV3-1 (or the pseudogene TRBV3-2) to TRBJ1-6, with 8 nucleotides matching TRBD1. The CDR3 has 14 residues. Germline CDR1 reads LGHDT; CDR2 reads YNNKEL (reference sequence). Losses at the gene ends were 4 bases for V and 14 bases for J; bases not matched to a gene: 10. CDR3 nucleotides: TGTGCCAGCAGCCTGGGACAGGTAAAAGCGTCCCTCCACTTT. The encoded protein is CASSLGQVKASLHF.

This rearrangement joins TRBV28 to TRBJ1-5, with D maybe TRBD1 (6 bases). The CDR3 length is 16 residues. Germline loops: CDR1 MDHEN, CDR2 SYDVKM. V lost 6 bases to trimming and J lost 0 bases, with 15 bases between them. This CDR3 is CASRTPQGNSNQPQHF. The DNA for the CDR3 is TGTGCCAGCAGAACTCCTCAGGGGAATAGCAATCAGCCCCAGCATTTT.

A few counts support this clone. This chain links TRBV27 with TRBJ1-3; D remains ambiguous. The CDR3 consists of 15 residues. CDR1 and CDR2 (germline): MNHEY, SMNVEV (reference sequence). The ends were cut back, 2 bases at V and 0 bases at J, with 8 bases in the middle. CDR3 nucleotide sequence: TGTGCCAGCAGTTTACTAGGCGGCTCTGGAAACACCATATATTTT. Its translation is CASSLLGGSGNTIYF.

The chain couples TRBV28 to TRBJ1-2; D gene unclear. In germline, CDR1 is MDHEN, CDR2 SYDVKM. This CDR3 is 12 amino acids long. V was pared by 4 bases and J by 3 bases, with 6 bases between. For the CDR3, the DNA is TGTGCCAGCAGTTACAGCCACTATGGCTACACCTTC. Residues: CASSYSHYGYTF.

This clone turned up a few times. This chain uses TRBV3-1 (or the pseudogene TRBV3-2) with TRBJ2-2; 7 bases agree with TRBD2. CDR1 and CDR2 (germline): LGHDT, YNNKEL (reference sequence). V lost 4 bases, J lost 6 bases, and 5 bases stayed unmatched. The CDR3 totals 14 residues. This CDR3 reads CASSRQRGSGELFF. The CDR3 region has the DNA TGTGCCAGCAGCCGCCAGCGGGGCTCCGGGGAGCTGTTTTTT.

V is TRBV5-6 and J is TRBJ2-7, with D hard to call. V gave up 3 bases and J gave up 3 bases, with 4 bases separating them. The germline V gene has CDR1 SGHDT and CDR2 YYEEEE. The CDR3 loop spans 11 amino acids. CDR3 nucleotide sequence: TGTGCCAGCAGCTCCTACTACGAGCAGTACTTC. This gives the protein CASSSYYEQYF.

This rearrangement joins TRBV28 to TRBJ1-1; D is perhaps TRBD1 (6 bases). The CDR3 consists of 14 residues. Deletions cut 6 bases from V and 0 bases from J, with 11 bases between. Germline loops: CDR1 MDHEN, CDR2 SYDVKM. The CDR3 bases are TGTGCCAGCAGCTCAGGGGTCATGAACACTGAAGCTTTCTTT. Residues: CASSSGVMNTEAFF. Full variable domain (remainder filled in from reference TRBV28 and TRBJ1-1): DVKVTQSSRYLVKRTGEKVFLECVQDMDHENMFWYRQDPGLGLRLIYFSYDVKMKEKGDIPEGYSVSREKKERFSLILESASTNQTSMYLCASSSGVMNTEAFFGQGTRLTVV.

CDR3 loop: CASSLVAGLGRNTEAFF. The CDR3 region has the DNA TGTGCCAGCAGCTTAGTGGCGGGATTGGGTCGGAACACTGAAGCTTTCTTT. The chain uses TRBV7-2 and TRBJ1-1; D not certain. The CDR3 is 17 residues long. V lost 1 base to trimming and J lost 1 base, with 16 bases between them. CDR1 and CDR2 (germline): SGHTA, FQGNSA.

Notes on this clone: The sample holds other DNA sequences that translate to the same CDR3. V gene TRBV30 combines with J gene TRBJ2-5; D may be TRBD2 (6 bases). Deletions cut 0 bases from V and 4 bases from J, with 6 bases between. From germline, CDR1 is GTSNPN and CDR2 SVGIG (reference sequence). The CDR3 is 12 amino acids. The DNA of the CDR3 is TGTGCCTGGAGTGTGGGGGGAGAGACCCAGTACTTC. Amino acids: CAWSVGGETQYF.

A word on this clone: This sample also contains other DNA sequences that code for the same CDR3. The CDR3 DNA follows: TGTGCCAGCTCACCCGGGACAGGGGGCTACGAGCAGTACTTC. This gives the protein CASSPGTGGYEQYF. The chain uses TRBV18 and TRBJ2-7; 11 bases fit TRBD1. Germline CDR1 KGHSH, CDR2 LQKENI. The CDR3 is 14 residues long. Germline trimming cut 3 bases from V and 3 bases from J; bases unmatched to any gene: 1.